Below, 28 T cell receptor beta chains from the same sample are listed, as sequenced in a study of OX40 agonist ivuxolimab in advanced cancers. Using immunoSEQ multiplex PCR, the repertoire was profiled, and TCRdb retains in-frame clones only, with some absent. Here the sample spans about 68,000 clones, 90% to 95% being singletons. The specimen comprised CD4+ or CD8+ T cells sorted from blood, sampled in a trial of the OX40 agonist ivuxolimab. These receptors came from an adult with an advanced solid tumor such as melanoma, head and neck, liver or kidney cancer.

This sequence joins TRBV29-1 and TRBJ2-7; the D call may be TRBD1 or TRBD2 (6 bases each). V lost 1 base, J lost 7 bases, and 20 bases lay in between. Per germline, CDR1 SQVTM and CDR2 ANQGSEA. This CDR3 spans 15 amino acids. The CDR3 here is CSVEGSGAGWGEQYF. The CDR3 nucleotides are TGCAGCGTTGAAGGCTCGGGGGCCGGATGGGGAGAGCAGTACTTC.

The genes are TRBV28 and TRBJ2-4; D is uncertain. V lost 4 bases, J lost 0 bases, and 13 bases lay in between. Per germline, CDR1 MDHEN and CDR2 SYDVKM. CDR3 length: 16 residues. CDR3 protein: CASSSLRHLAKNIQYF. The DNA of the CDR3 is TGTGCCAGCAGTTCCCTCCGGCACTTAGCCAAAAACATTCAGTACTTC.

The chain employs TRBV19 and TRBJ2-7; TRBD2 might be the D (6 bases). The CDR3 covers 14 residues. Germline CDR1 LNHDA, CDR2 SQIVND (reference sequence). Trimming left V 7 bases short and J 5 bases short, with 18 bases between. CDR3 nucleotides: TGTGCCAGTACAGGCCGACTAGGAGGTGACGAGCAGTACTTC. Residues: CASTGRLGGDEQYF.

This clone was observed once. The chain joins TRBV7-3 to TRBJ2-2; D might be TRBD2 (5 bases). V shed 5 bases and J shed 1 base, with 8 bases lying between them. CDR3 size: 14 residues. Germline lookup yields CDR1 SGHTA and CDR2 FQGTGA. The CDR3 DNA is TGTGCCAGCAGCCGGGGATGGAACACCGGGGAGCTGTTTTTT. As protein: CASSRGWNTGELFF.

The chain recombines TRBV29-1 with TRBJ1-2; 7 positions match TRBD1. The V gene end was trimmed by 2 bases and the J gene end by 5 bases; junction bases not matched to a gene: 5. The germline V gene encodes CDR1 SQVTM and CDR2 ANQGSEA. This CDR3 contains 13 residues. The CDR3 is CSVELTGKYGYTF. In DNA form, the CDR3 reads TGCAGCGTTGAACTGACAGGGAAGTATGGCTACACCTTC.

About this clone itself: At one boundary the junction diverges from the germline segment, which might be a read error. The chain carries TRBV5-4 and TRBJ2-3; D might be TRBD1 or TRBD2, each matching 5 bases. This CDR3 has 14 residues. The germline CDR1 and CDR2 sequences are SGHNT and YYREEE (reference sequence). The CDR3 here is CAGSLGRTTDTQYF. As DNA, the CDR3 is TGTGCCGGCAGCTTGGGACGAACCACAGATACGCAGTATTTT.

The chain couples TRBV10-2 to TRBJ1-2; D perhaps matches TRBD1 (5 bases). Germline V gene lookup returns CDR1 WSHSY and CDR2 SAAADI. This CDR3 is built from 13 residues. V was pared by 3 bases and J by 4 bases, with 9 bases between. The CDR3 reads CASSDPGGYGYTF. CDR3 DNA: TGCGCCAGCAGTGATCCCGGGGGCTATGGCTACACCTTC.

The rearrangement joins TRBV6-5 to TRBJ1-2, with D uncertain. V lost 6 bases to trimming and J lost 8 bases, with 19 bases between them. The germline CDR1 and CDR2 sequences are MNHEY and SVGAGI. CDR3 size: 14 residues. CDR3 sequence reads: CASRADPSSEGYTF. In DNA, the CDR3 is TGTGCCAGCAGGGCCGACCCGAGTAGCGAGGGCTACACCTTC.

This chain uses TRBV19 with TRBJ2-7; 8 bases agree with TRBD2. V was pared by 8 bases and J by 2 bases, with 14 bases of the junction left unmatched. The CDR3 consists of 16 residues. CDR1 and CDR2 from the germline V gene are LNHDA and SQIVND (reference sequence). The CDR3 here is CASAQSSGGPPYEQYF. CDR3 DNA: TGTGCCAGTGCACAATCCTCGGGAGGGCCCCCCTACGAGCAGTACTTC.

The J gene is TRBJ1-1, the V gene TRBV2, with unresolved D. Trimming removed 5 bases from V and 9 bases from J, with 16 bases in between. Per germline, CDR1 SNHLY and CDR2 FYNNEI. This CDR3 spans 13 amino acids. CDR3 in DNA: TGTGCCAGCAGTCTTTCAGACAAGTCTAAAGCTTTCTTT. Its protein product is CASSLSDKSKAFF.

This clone was found once. The genes are TRBV4-2 and TRBJ2-7; 8 bases are a match to TRBD2. From germline, CDR1 is LGHNA and CDR2 YNFKEQ. V trimming: 1 base; J trimming: 0 bases; junction bases outside the gene matches: 5. The CDR3 covers 16 residues. CDR3 nucleotides: TGTGCCAGCAGCCAAGGCACGGGAGGGAGCTCCTACGAGCAGTACTTC. Protein: CASSQGTGGSSYEQYF.

This clone came up once. J is TRBJ2-7 and V is TRBV18; no definite D call. V lost 3 bases to trimming and J lost 5 bases, with 8 bases between them. This CDR3 region has 12 residues. Germline V CDR1 and CDR2: KGHSH, LQKENI. The chain's CDR3 is CASSPSEHEQYF. CDR3 coding DNA: TGTGCCAGCTCACCGTCAGAACACGAGCAGTACTTC.

The chain combines TRBV10-2 with TRBJ2-7, with D hard to call. The V end was cut by 2 bases, the J end by 2 bases, with 13 bases between. CDR1 and CDR2 from the germline V gene are WSHSY and SAAADI. The CDR3 is made up of 15 amino acids. In nucleotides, the CDR3 is TGCGCCAGCAGTGAGGCTCCGGAAAGACCCTACGAGCAGTACTTC. Its protein is CASSEAPERPYEQYF.

The rearrangement uses TRBV28 and TRBJ1-2; unclear D gene. CDR1 and CDR2 (germline): MDHEN, SYDVKM. This CDR3 is built from 11 residues. Trimming removed 5 bases from V and 4 bases from J, with 5 bases in between. The CDR3 sequence: CASSKGYGYTF. The CDR3 bases are TGTGCCAGCAGTAAAGGCTATGGCTACACCTTC.

The rearrangement uses TRBV5-8 and TRBJ1-5; the D is unclear. Germline V gene lookup returns CDR1 SGHTS and CDR2 YDEGEE. This CDR3 spans 18 amino acids. With 1 base removed from V and 0 bases from J, the gap between germline ends came to 17 bases. CDR3 sequence reads: CASSLWVGSGNSNQPQHF. CDR3 in DNA: TGTGCCAGCAGCTTGTGGGTTGGTAGCGGGAATAGCAATCAGCCCCAGCATTTT. Full variable domain (remainder filled in from reference TRBV5-8 and TRBJ1-5): EAGVTQSPTHLIKTRGQQATLRCSPISGHTSVYWYQQALGLGLQFLLWYDEGEERNRGNFPPRFSGRQFPNYSSELNVNALELEDSALYLCASSLWVGSGNSNQPQHFGDGTRLSIL.

V is TRBV4-1 and J is TRBJ1-1; 7 nucleotides agree with TRBD1. The germline V gene has CDR1 MGHRA and CDR2 YSYEKL. With V trimmed by 4 bases and J by 4 bases, 12 bases remained unmatched. The CDR3 spans 16 residues. CDR3 nucleotide sequence: TGCGCCAGCAGCCGAGATATACAGGGGAGACGCACTGAAGCTTTCTTT. Translation gives CASSRDIQGRRTEAFF.

The chain employs TRBV28 and TRBJ2-1; perhaps TRBD2 as D (5 bases). CDR3 length: 13 residues. Germline loops: CDR1 MDHEN, CDR2 SYDVKM. V shed 3 bases and J shed 10 bases, with 13 bases lying between them. The CDR3 protein is CASSLRRSGEQFF. The CDR3 DNA reads TGTGCCAGCAGTTTGAGGAGGAGTGGGGAGCAGTTCTTC.

The chain links TRBV19 to TRBJ1-6; D might be TRBD1 (5 bases). The V end was cut by 5 bases, the J end by 8 bases, with 10 bases between. Germline V gene sequence: CDR1 LNHDA, CDR2 SQIVND (reference sequence). The CDR3 is 13 amino acids. The CDR3, as DNA: TGTGCCAGTAGTGGCAGGGCTGATTCACCCCTCCACTTT. Protein sequence: CASSGRADSPLHF.

The V and J genes are TRBV7-2 and TRBJ2-1; tentatively, D is TRBD1 or TRBD2 (5 bases each). Germline CDR1 and CDR2: SGHTA and FQGNSA. This CDR3 has 16 residues. V was pared by 6 bases and J by 3 bases, with 18 bases between. CDR3 nucleotide sequence: TGTGCCAGCAGTGCCCATGGTCCTGGGGGCTACAATGAGCAGTTCTTC. Its translation: CASSAHGPGGYNEQFF.

The chain employs TRBV6-5 and TRBJ1-2, with a weak D call TRBD1 (5 bases). Germline lookup yields CDR1 MNHEY and CDR2 SVGAGI. V was shortened by 6 bases and J by 6 bases, with 17 bases between the two germline ends. The CDR3 length is 14 residues. In nucleotides, the CDR3 is TGTGCCAGCAGACCAAGGGGACTGGGCCATGGCTACACCTTC. Amino acids: CASRPRGLGHGYTF.

The J gene is TRBJ2-6, the V gene TRBV6-4; 12 nucleotides agree with TRBD1. Germline trimming cut 5 bases from V and 1 base from J; bases unmatched to any gene: 3. The CDR3 has 17 amino acids. Per the germline V gene, CDR1 is MRHNA and CDR2 is SNTAGT. CDR3: CASSPGQGASGANVLTF. The CDR3 DNA sequence: TGTGCCAGCAGTCCGGGACAGGGGGCTTCTGGGGCCAACGTCCTGACTTTC.

The CDR3 bases are TGTGCCAGCAAGAAAGAAGGAGGGCCCTTCACAGATACGCAGTATTTT. It yields the protein CASKKEGGPFTDTQYF. The V call is TRBV7-6, the J call TRBJ2-3, with D possibly matching TRBD2 (6 bases). Germline assignment: CDR1 SGHVS and CDR2 FNYEAQ. The V end was cut by 7 bases, the J end by 2 bases, with 19 bases between. The CDR3 totals 16 residues.

For the CDR3, the DNA is TGTGCCAGCAGCCCAGGGGGAGCGGGAGATAAGACCCAGTACTTC. It encodes CASSPGGAGDKTQYF. The chain uses TRBV7-8 and TRBJ2-5, with D possibly matching TRBD2 (8 bases). The CDR3 is 15 amino acids. Trimming removed 5 bases at V and 6 bases at J, with 19 bases between. From germline, CDR1 is SGHVS and CDR2 FQNEAQ.

The chain has TRBV29-1 and TRBJ1-1; 10 positions match TRBD1. Germline values: CDR1 SQVTM, CDR2 ANQGSEA. The junction had 6 bases not matched to a gene; V was cut back by 7 bases and J by 4 bases. This CDR3 has 13 residues. Written as DNA, the CDR3 is TGCAGCGGGGACAGGGGAATGGGCACTGAAGCTTTCTTT. As protein: CSGDRGMGTEAFF.

This sequence joins TRBV29-1 and TRBJ2-3; TRBD2 aligns across 14 bases. Germline-derived CDR1 and CDR2 are SQVTM and ANQGSEA. Unmatched junction bases numbered 17, after V lost 7 bases and J lost 5 bases. The CDR3 runs 18 residues. CDR3: CSASAATSGRAGVDTQYF. CDR3 coding DNA: TGCAGCGCCTCGGCGGCGACTAGCGGGAGGGCCGGGGTAGATACGCAGTATTTT.

This clone has only one observation. The chain uses TRBV2 and TRBJ2-3; D is ambiguous. In germline, CDR1 is SNHLY, CDR2 FYNNEI. The V gene lost 4 bases and the J gene lost 4 bases, with 6 bases spanning the gap. The CDR3 runs 12 residues. This CDR3 is CASSATADTQYF. The CDR3 DNA reads as TGTGCCAGCAGTGCGACTGCAGATACGCAGTATTTT.

The CDR3 reads CASSYEGWTTEAFF. CDR3 in DNA: TGTGCCAGCAGTTACGAGGGGTGGACCACTGAAGCTTTCTTT. The V and J genes are TRBV6-6 and TRBJ1-1; perhaps TRBD1 as D (5 bases). Germline values: CDR1 MNHNY, CDR2 SVGAGI (reference sequence). The V end lost 2 bases, the J end lost 4 bases, and 11 bases lay between the germline ends. The CDR3 runs 14 residues.

V usage is TRBV27 and J usage is TRBJ2-3, with TRBD2 matching 8 bases. V gave up 6 bases and J gave up 2 bases; unmatched junction bases: 13. The germline V gene encodes CDR1 MNHEY and CDR2 SMNVEV (reference sequence). This CDR3 region has 17 residues. The CDR3: CASSTPFLAGDTDTQYF. Here the CDR3 DNA reads TGTGCCAGCAGCACCCCTTTCCTAGCGGGTGACACAGATACGCAGTATTTT.